One sample yielded the 28 T cell receptor beta chains listed below, sequenced in a study of blood T cells in healthy people across ages. Through a sample-barcoded 5' primer and a J-beta primer mix, a second PCR was run for roughly 7 to 11 cycles. MiXCR, applied by TCRdb to the 5' RACE reads, yields one record per CDR3 protein. The table lists around 990,000 distinct CDR3 sequences, under 30% of them singletons. This sample was also put to use in a study of T cells of mothers and their children.

The specimen was blood. The receptors originated from a girl aged 2-10 years in good health.

This clonotype was seen a few times. This rearrangement joins TRBV12-3 or TRBV12-4 to TRBJ1-4; D remains ambiguous. CDR3 length: 14 amino acids. V was cut by 1 base and J by 6 bases, with 9 bases left in between. The CDR3 reads CASSLGAEDEKLFF. In nucleotides, the CDR3 is TGTGCCAGCAGTTTAGGGGCAGAGGATGAAAAACTGTTTTTT.

This clonotype has at least ten counts. This rearrangement joins TRBV9 to TRBJ2-1; the match to TRBD1 covers 9 bases. J gave up 7 bases and V 4 bases, and 6 bases lay outside the gene matches. Per germline, CDR1 SGDLS and CDR2 YYNGEE. The CDR3 is made up of 14 amino acids. Here the CDR3 DNA reads TGTGCCAGCAGCCCGCCCGGGACAGGGAATGAGCAGTTCTTC. Translating gives CASSPPGTGNEQFF. Full variable domain (missing parts from reference TRBV9 and TRBJ2-1): DSGVTQTPKHLITATGQRVTLRCSPRSGDLSVYWYQQSLDQGLQFLIQYYNGEERAKGNILERFSAQQFPDLHSELNLSSLELGDSALYFCASSPPGTGNEQFFGPGTRLTVL.

This clonotype was picked up one time. The rearrangement joins TRBV20-1 to TRBJ2-5; 7 bases line up with TRBD2. The J call may be mistaken, given a closer DNA end match to TRBJ2-7. The CDR3 extends over 15 amino acids. Germline V gene lookup returns CDR1 DFQATT and CDR2 SNEGSKA (reference sequence). CDR3 coding DNA: TGCAGTGCCCGAAGTGTGGTGGGAGGGCTGGGCGAGCAGTACTTC. As protein: CSARSVVGGLGEQYF.

Comments on this clonotype: Possible read error: a much larger clone is one base away. J is TRBJ2-5 and V is TRBV7-2; TRBD1 agrees at 8 bases. Germline CDR1 and CDR2: SGHTA and FQGNSA. The CDR3 runs 13 residues. CDR3 in amino acids: CGSSPTTGVTQYF. The CDR3 DNA follows: TGTGGCAGCAGCCCAACGACAGGGGTAACCCAGTACTTC.

This clonotype occurred a few times. V is TRBV6-6 and J is TRBJ2-2, with D unresolved. Trimming removed 6 bases from V and 2 bases from J, with 4 bases in between. Germline V gene lookup returns CDR1 MNHNY and CDR2 SVGAGI (reference sequence). There are 12 residues in the CDR3. CDR3 sequence: CASRSNTGELFF. CDR3 DNA sequence: TGTGCCAGCAGGAGTAACACCGGGGAGCTGTTTTTT.

This clonotype was detected only a few times. The chain employs TRBV9 and TRBJ2-5; D is ambiguous. This CDR3 spans 16 amino acids. Per germline, CDR1 SGDLS and CDR2 YYNGEE. V gave up 0 bases and J gave up 1 base, with 13 bases separating them. CDR3 sequence (DNA): TGTGCCAGCAGCGTAGGGGGTGGGTCGATCCAAGAGACCCAGTACTTC. Its protein product is CASSVGGGSIQETQYF. Together with reference TRBV9 and TRBJ2-5, the CDR3 gives the full variable domain: DSGVTQTPKHLITATGQRVTLRCSPRSGDLSVYWYQQSLDQGLQFLIQYYNGEERAKGNILERFSAQQFPDLHSELNLSSLELGDSALYFCASSVGGGSIQETQYFGPGTRLLVL.

This chain joins TRBV20-1 and TRBJ2-5, with a weak D call TRBD2 (6 bases). CDR3 length equals 14 residues. The germline V and J ends were trimmed by 5 bases and 2 bases, with 15 bases remaining between them. Germline V gene lookup returns CDR1 DFQATT and CDR2 SNEGSKA (reference sequence). CDR3 protein: CSAYSAGSQETQYF. As DNA, the CDR3 is TGCAGTGCTTATAGTGCGGGAAGTCAAGAGACCCAGTACTTC.

This clonotype has just a few counts. This rearrangement joins TRBV5-6 to TRBJ1-1, with TRBD1 matching 9 bases. The ends lost 3 bases at V and 5 bases at J; junction bases unmatched: 5. The CDR3 extends over 14 amino acids. Germline CDR1 SGHDT, CDR2 YYEEEE. In DNA, the CDR3 is TGTGCCAGCAGCTCTTGGGACAGGGTAACTGAAGCTTTCTTT. Encoded protein: CASSSWDRVTEAFF.

The chain links TRBV2 to TRBJ2-7, with D perhaps matching TRBD1 (5 bases). The CDR3 has 15 residues. V gave up 7 bases and J gave up 1 base, with 17 bases separating them. Germline CDR1 reads SNHLY; CDR2 reads FYNNEI. The CDR3 loop is CASIKKGPDSYEQYF. Written as DNA, the CDR3 is TGTGCCAGCATCAAAAAGGGGCCAGATTCCTACGAGCAGTACTTC.

The table lists this clonotype with a few counts. This chain joins TRBV12-3 or TRBV12-4 and TRBJ1-2; D unresolved. This CDR3 comprises 16 residues. The V gene lost 4 bases and the J gene lost 0 bases, with 15 bases spanning the gap. Written as DNA, the CDR3 is TGTGCCAGCAGTTACGGTCCAAGCGTTCCTAACTATGGCTACACCTTC. Translating gives CASSYGPSVPNYGYTF.

This clonotype has just a few counts. The chain couples TRBV20-1 to TRBJ2-3, with 9 bases lining up with TRBD2. Germline CDR1 and CDR2: DFQATT and SNEGSKA (reference sequence). The trim removed 0 bases at V and 2 bases at J, leaving 9 bases unmatched. This CDR3 has 17 amino acids. CDR3 residues: CSARDGERGVYTDTQYF. CDR3 DNA sequence: TGCAGTGCTAGAGATGGGGAGCGGGGGGTCTACACAGATACGCAGTATTTT.

This clonotype was detected a few times. The chain recombines TRBV5-6 with TRBJ2-7; D is undetermined. The CDR3 contains 15 residues. The V end was cut by 0 bases, the J end by 2 bases, with 12 bases between. Germline CDR1 is SGHDT and CDR2 is YYEEEE. Written as DNA, the CDR3 is TGTGCCAGCAGCTTGGTCAGGACGGCACCCTACGAGCAGTACTTC. It translates to CASSLVRTAPYEQYF.

The V gene is TRBV27, the J gene TRBJ2-4, with D perhaps being TRBD1 or TRBD2 (5 bases each). Between the trimmed V and J ends, which lost 7 bases and 7 bases, there was a span of 11 bases. The germline V gene encodes CDR1 MNHEY and CDR2 SMNVEV (reference sequence). There are 12 residues in the CDR3. CDR3 sequence: CASTGRDNIQYF. The CDR3 bases are TGTGCCAGCACGGGAAGGGACAACATTCAGTACTTC.

The table lists this clonotype with a few counts. The chain has TRBV4-1 and TRBJ1-2; D may be TRBD1 (5 bases). The germline V gene has CDR1 MGHRA and CDR2 YSYEKL. The CDR3 has 14 amino acids. V dropped 4 bases and J dropped 8 bases, with 17 bases sitting between them. For the CDR3, the DNA is TGCGCCAGCAGCCGCACCAGGGAGTCAAAAGGCTACACCTTC. It is translated as CASSRTRESKGYTF.

V usage is TRBV11-3 and J usage is TRBJ2-4; no clear D gene. The V and J ends lost 3 bases and 6 bases respectively, with 6 bases between them. The germline V gene has CDR1 SGHNT and CDR2 YENEEA. The CDR3 consists of 12 residues. The CDR3: CASSFRLNIQYF. The CDR3 DNA reads as TGTGCCAGCAGCTTTAGGTTAAACATTCAGTACTTC.

The gene calls are TRBV10-3 and TRBJ2-2, with D perhaps given as TRBD1 or TRBD2 (5 bases each). The germline V gene encodes CDR1 ENHRY and CDR2 SYGVKD. Trimming took off 3 bases at V and 1 base at J, with 12 bases between the two ends. This CDR3 region has 16 residues. The CDR3 loop reads CAISDSGTENTGELFF. CDR3 in DNA: TGTGCCATCAGTGATTCCGGGACGGAGAACACCGGGGAGCTGTTTTTT.

This chain uses TRBV21-1 with TRBJ2-1; the table gives TRBD2 as D, unverified against the DNA. TRBV21-1 is given as a pseudogene. The CDR3 extends over 16 amino acids. CDR3 residues: CASSNPLAGYYNEQFF. The CDR3 coding sequence is TGTGCCAGCAGCAACCCCCTAGCGGGGTACTACAATGAGCAGTTCTTC.

V and J are TRBV2 and TRBJ1-4; D not certain. CDR1 and CDR2 (germline): SNHLY, FYNNEI. This CDR3 region has 13 residues. V lost 7 bases, J lost 8 bases, and 14 bases lay in between. The CDR3 reads CASTQTRKEKLFF. CDR3 coding DNA: TGTGCCAGCACCCAGACAAGGAAGGAAAAACTGTTTTTT.

A few counts support this clonotype. The chain combines TRBV4-1 with TRBJ2-5, with D tentatively TRBD1 or TRBD2 (6 bases each). The CDR3 spans 15 residues. Germline-derived CDR1 and CDR2 are MGHRA and YSYEKL. The V and J ends lost 0 bases and 5 bases respectively, with 13 bases between them. CDR3 protein: CASSQERRGYETQYF. The DNA of the CDR3 is TGCGCCAGCAGCCAAGAGAGGAGGGGGTATGAGACCCAGTACTTC.

This chain joins TRBV5-5 and TRBJ1-4; perhaps TRBD1 as D (5 bases). The CDR3 has 13 residues. Between the trimmed V and J ends, which lost 3 bases and 8 bases, there was a span of 11 bases. Germline values: CDR1 SGHKS, CDR2 YYEKEE (reference sequence). The CDR3 is CASSSWGNEKLFF. The CDR3 bases are TGTGCCAGCAGCTCCTGGGGGAACGAAAAACTGTTTTTT.

A few counts support this clonotype. The V call is TRBV20-1, the J call TRBJ2-7, with 7 bases matching TRBD1. Trimming at V came to 5 bases and at J to 7 bases, leaving 5 bases not matched to a gene. Germline CDR1 is DFQATT and CDR2 is SNEGSKA (reference sequence). This CDR3 spans 11 amino acids. Written as DNA, the CDR3 is TGCAGTGCTCTACAGGGGCGTGAGCAGTACTTC. Its protein product is CSALQGREQYF.

V gene TRBV4-2 combines with J gene TRBJ2-6, with D perhaps matching TRBD2 (7 bases). Trimming shortened V by 0 bases and J by 0 bases, and 9 bases separated the two germline ends. This CDR3 has 17 residues. Germline assignment: CDR1 LGHNA and CDR2 YNFKEQ. The CDR3: CASSQDAGASGANVLTF. Here the CDR3 DNA reads TGTGCCAGCAGCCAAGATGCGGGGGCCTCTGGGGCCAACGTCCTGACTTTC.

This clonotype was counted a few times. V usage is TRBV20-1 and J usage is TRBJ1-4; 10 bases are a match to TRBD1. CDR1 and CDR2 from the germline V gene are DFQATT and SNEGSKA (reference sequence). Trimming removed 6 bases from V and 8 bases from J; junction bases left unmatched: 9. The CDR3 contains 14 residues. In DNA, the CDR3 is TGCAGTGCGTCCGGGACAGGGGCCGGGGAAAAACTGTTTTTT. This translates into CSASGTGAGEKLFF.

This sequence joins TRBV7-2 and TRBJ1-6; D perhaps matches TRBD1 (6 bases). This CDR3 is 16 amino acids long. Trimming shortened V by 5 bases and J by 6 bases, and 17 bases separated the two germline ends. Germline CDR1 SGHTA, CDR2 FQGNSA. The CDR3 DNA reads TGTGCCAGCAGCGCTTACCCAGGGGAGGGTAATTCACCCCTCCACTTT. Its translation: CASSAYPGEGNSPLHF.

The chain couples TRBV20-1 to TRBJ2-7; 9 bases are a match to TRBD2. The V gene end was trimmed by 5 bases and the J gene end by 0 bases; junction bases not matched to a gene: 5. The CDR3 length is 14 residues. CDR1 is DFQATT, CDR2 SNEGSKA, per germline (reference sequence). The CDR3: CSAPRLADSYEQYF. In nucleotides, the CDR3 is TGCAGTGCTCCTAGACTAGCGGACTCCTACGAGCAGTACTTC.

This clonotype was observed a handful of times. V and J are TRBV20-1 and TRBJ1-5, with TRBD1 matching over 11 bases. The CDR3 length is 18 residues. CDR1 DFQATT and CDR2 SNEGSKA come from the germline V gene (reference sequence). J gave up 4 bases and V 1 base, and 12 bases lay outside the gene matches. CDR3 DNA sequence: TGCAGTGCTAGAGGCCCGGGACAGGGGGATTTTGATAATCAGCCCCAGCATTTT. Its protein is CSARGPGQGDFDNQPQHF.

This clonotype was observed a handful of times. This chain connects TRBV27 to TRBJ1-2; D is perhaps TRBD1 (5 bases). V dropped 3 bases and J dropped 6 bases, with 20 bases sitting between them. Germline CDR1 is MNHEY and CDR2 is SMNVEV (reference sequence). The CDR3 has 16 amino acids. CDR3 region: CASSFSSGIFSHGYTF. In nucleotides, the CDR3 is TGTGCCAGCAGTTTCTCCTCAGGGATCTTCTCCCATGGCTACACCTTC.

This clonotype came up a few times. The genes are TRBV7-3 and TRBJ2-1, with D perhaps matching TRBD1 or TRBD2 (5 bases each). Germline V gene lookup returns CDR1 SGHTA and CDR2 FQGTGA. V dropped 4 bases and J dropped 8 bases, with 12 bases sitting between them. The CDR3 sequence is 13 residues long. Here the CDR3 DNA reads TGTGCCAGCAGCTCAGGTGGGGGTGATGAGCAGTTCTTC. Translated: CASSSGGGDEQFF.